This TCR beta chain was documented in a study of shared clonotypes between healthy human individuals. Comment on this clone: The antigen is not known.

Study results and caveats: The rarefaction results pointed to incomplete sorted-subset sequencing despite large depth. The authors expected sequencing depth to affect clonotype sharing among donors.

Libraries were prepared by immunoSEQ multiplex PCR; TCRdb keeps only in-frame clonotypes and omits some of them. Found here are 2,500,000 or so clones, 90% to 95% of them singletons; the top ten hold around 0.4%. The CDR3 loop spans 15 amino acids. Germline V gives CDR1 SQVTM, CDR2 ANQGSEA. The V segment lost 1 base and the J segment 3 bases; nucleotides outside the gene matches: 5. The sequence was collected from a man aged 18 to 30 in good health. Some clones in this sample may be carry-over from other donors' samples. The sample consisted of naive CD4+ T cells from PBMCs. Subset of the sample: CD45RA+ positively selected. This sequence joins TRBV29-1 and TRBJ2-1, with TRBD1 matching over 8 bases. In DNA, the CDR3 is TGCAGCGTTGAAGGTAGGACAGGGAGCTACAATGAGCAGTTCTTC. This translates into CSVEGRTGSYNEQFF.